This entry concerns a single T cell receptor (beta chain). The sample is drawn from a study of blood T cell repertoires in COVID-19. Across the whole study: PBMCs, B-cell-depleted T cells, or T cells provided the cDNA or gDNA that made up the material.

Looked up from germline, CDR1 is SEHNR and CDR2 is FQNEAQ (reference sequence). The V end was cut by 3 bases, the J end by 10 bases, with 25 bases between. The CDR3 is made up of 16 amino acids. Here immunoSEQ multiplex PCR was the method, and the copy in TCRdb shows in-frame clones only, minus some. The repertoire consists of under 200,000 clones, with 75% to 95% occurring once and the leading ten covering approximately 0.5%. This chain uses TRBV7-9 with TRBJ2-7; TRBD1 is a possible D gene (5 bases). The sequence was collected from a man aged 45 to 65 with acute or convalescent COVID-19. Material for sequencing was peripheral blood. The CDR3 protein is CASSFSGAGVTSLQYV. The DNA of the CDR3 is TGTGCCAGCAGCTTTAGTGGGGCAGGCGTCACCTCCTTACAGTACGTC.